Listed below are T cell receptor beta chains from one sample, sequenced in a study of T-cell reconstitution after alpha-beta-depleted transplantation in children. From the PCR reads, TCRdb called clonotypes with MiXCR, one entry per CDR3 protein. The repertoire consists of hundreds of thousands of distinct CDR3 sequences, with over 9.5% occurring once and the leading ten covering around 2%. The input for sequencing was PBMCs, taken before TCRalphabeta/CD19-depleted stem cell transplant. Source of these receptors: a child aged 2 to 10 with inherited bone marrow failure, due to receive a stem cell transplant. The CDR3 runs from the conserved cysteine through the conserved F or W. D genes are given only for firm matches. Only some rows state a clone size, as once, few, many or a class for expanded clones.

>TRBV20-1|many|-|TRBJ2-7
CSATGSAYEQYF
TGCAGCGCTACAGGGTCCGCCTACGAGCAGTACTTC
>TRBV6-5|few|-|TRBJ2-2
CASSYSQGGDTGELFF
TGTGCCAGCAGTTACTCACAGGGGGGGGACACCGGGGAGCTGTTTTTT
>TRBV6-5|many|-|TRBJ2-7
CASSSSLQESSYEQYF
TGTGCCAGCAGTTCCTCCCTGCAGGAATCCTCCTACGAGCAGTACTTC
>TRBV27|-|-|TRBJ2-3
CASSFHTTDTQYF
TGTGCCAGCAGTTTCCACACCACAGATACGCAGTATTTT
>TRBV5-1|-|TRBD2|TRBJ2-1
CASSHSILAGGPHYNEQFF
TGCGCCAGCAGCCACTCGATACTAGCGGGAGGGCCACACTACAATGAGCAGTTCTTC
>TRBV27|many|-|TRBJ1-4
CASTPFADPAEKLFF
TGTGCCAGCACCCCCTTTGCGGACCCAGCTGAAAAACTGTTTTTT
>TRBV4-2|-|-|TRBJ1-3
CASSPGLLCGNTIYF
TGTGCCAGCAGCCCTGGACTGCTCTGTGGAAACACCATATATTTT
>TRBV12-3/TRBV12-4|many|-|TRBJ2-1
CASRLEGASEQFF
TGTGCCAGCAGGCTAGAAGGCGCAAGTGAGCAGTTCTTC
>TRBV27|many|-|TRBJ2-3
CASSDSGTQYF
TGTGCCAGCAGTGACAGTGGTACGCAGTATTTT
>TRBV29-1|many|TRBD1|TRBJ2-7
CSVEKRQDRGVYEQYF
TGCAGCGTTGAAAAAAGGCAGGACAGGGGGGTCTACGAGCAGTACTTC
>TRBV20-1|many|TRBD2|TRBJ2-3
CSAPRLAGLPSTDTQYF
TGCAGTGCTCCTCGACTAGCGGGGCTGCCTAGCACAGATACGCAGTATTTT
>TRBV6-2/TRBV6-3|many|TRBD2|TRBJ2-3
CASSYSRREAWTDTQYF
TGTGCCAGCAGTTACTCTCGACGGGAGGCATGGACAGATACGCAGTATTTT
>TRBV19|-|TRBD1|TRBJ1-1
CASSIARTGHTEAFF
TGTGCCAGTAGTATAGCCCGGACAGGGCACACTGAAGCTTTCTTT
>TRBV29-1|many|-|TRBJ2-5
CSVDGPGPGVEWETQYF
TGCAGCGTTGACGGTCCGGGGCCTGGGGTAGAATGGGAGACCCAGTACTTC
>TRBV5-5|-|TRBD1|TRBJ1-1
CASSFSPGTGVNTEAFF
TGTGCCAGCAGCTTTTCTCCCGGAACAGGGGTGAACACTGAAGCTTTCTTT
>TRBV7-2|few|TRBD2|TRBJ2-3
CASGAGDTQYF
TGTGCCAGCGGAGCGGGGGATACGCAGTATTTT
>TRBV7-9|-|-|TRBJ1-4
CASSPRGADEKLFF
TGTGCCAGCAGCCCGAGGGGGGCCGACGAAAAACTGTTTTTT
>TRBV30|few|-|TRBJ2-7
CAWSVGSGGNEQYF
TGTGCCTGGAGTGTTGGTTCTGGCGGGAACGAGCAGTACTTC
>TRBV24-1|many|TRBD2|TRBJ2-1
CATSPPVLAGYNEQFF
TGTGCCACCAGCCCACCCGTGCTAGCGGGGTACAATGAGCAGTTCTTC
>TRBV29-1|many|-|TRBJ2-1
CSVRGSADYNEQFF
TGCAGCGTTCGGGGGTCGGCGGATTACAATGAGCAGTTCTTC
>TRBV5-1|few|-|TRBJ2-7
CASSLRERQEPIYEQYF
TGCGCCAGCAGCTTGAGGGAGCGGCAGGAGCCAATCTACGAGCAGTACTTC
>TRBV7-8|many|TRBD1|TRBJ1-4
CASSRQGWGEKLFF
TGTGCCAGCAGCCGACAGGGTTGGGGTGAAAAACTGTTTTTT
>TRBV4-3|-|-|TRBJ2-7
CASSQDLNRAYEQYF
TGCGCCAGCAGCCAAGATTTAAACAGGGCTTACGAGCAGTACTTC
>TRBV20-1|many|TRBD2|TRBJ2-2
CSAKVTSAGELFF
TGCAGTGCCAAAGTGACTAGCGCCGGGGAGCTGTTTTTT
>TRBV29-1|many|TRBD1|TRBJ2-1
CSVVTGNSYNEQFF
TGCAGCGTTGTGACAGGGAACTCCTACAATGAGCAGTTCTTC
>TRBV4-3|many|-|TRBJ1-2
CASSPGAGNYGYTF
TGCGCCAGCAGCCCAGGAGCGGGGAACTATGGCTACACCTTC
>TRBV15|many|-|TRBJ2-7
CATSISGASYEQYF
TGTGCCACCAGCATTAGCGGTGCTTCCTACGAGCAGTACTTC
>TRBV5-1|few|-|TRBJ2-2
CASSLGTVELFF
TGCGCCAGCAGCCTGGGAACCGTGGAGCTGTTTTTT
>TRBV12-3/TRBV12-4|many|-|TRBJ2-1
CASSLGLGNEQFF
TGTGCCAGCAGCTTAGGTTTGGGCAATGAGCAGTTCTTC
>TRBV6-5|many|-|TRBJ1-2
CASSYSVRPYGYTF
TGTGCCAGCAGTTACTCGGTCCGGCCGTATGGCTACACCTTC